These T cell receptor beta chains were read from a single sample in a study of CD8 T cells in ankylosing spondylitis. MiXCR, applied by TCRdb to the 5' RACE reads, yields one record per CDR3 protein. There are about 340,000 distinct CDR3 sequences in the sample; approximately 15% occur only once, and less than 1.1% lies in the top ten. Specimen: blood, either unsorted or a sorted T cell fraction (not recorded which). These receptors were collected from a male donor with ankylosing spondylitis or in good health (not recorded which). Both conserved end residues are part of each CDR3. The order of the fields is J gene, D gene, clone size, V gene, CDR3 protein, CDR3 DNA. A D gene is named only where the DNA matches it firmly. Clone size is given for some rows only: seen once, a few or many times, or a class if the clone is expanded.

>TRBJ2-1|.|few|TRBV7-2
CASSLTWGDFNEQFF
TGTGCCAGCAGCCTCACCTGGGGGGACTTCAATGAGCAGTTCTTC
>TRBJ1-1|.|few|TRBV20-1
CSARATGPSNTEAFF
TGCAGTGCTAGAGCCACAGGGCCATCGAACACTGAAGCTTTCTTT
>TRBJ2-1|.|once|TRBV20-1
CSASGGYNEQFF
TGCAGTGCTAGCGGCGGGTACAATGAGCAGTTCTTC
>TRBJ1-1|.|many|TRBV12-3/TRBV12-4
CASSEPGGGEAFF
TGTGCCAGCAGTGAACCGGGAGGAGGTGAAGCTTTCTTT
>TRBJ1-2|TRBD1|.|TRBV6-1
CASNPTGANYGYTF
TGTGCCAGCAACCCGACAGGGGCGAACTATGGCTACACCTTC
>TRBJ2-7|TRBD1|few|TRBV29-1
CSVALDRGSYEQYF
TGCAGCGTCGCCCTGGACAGGGGGAGTTACGAGCAGTACTTC
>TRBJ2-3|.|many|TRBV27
CASSPAGWDTQYF
TGTGCCAGCAGTCCCGCGGGGTGGGATACGCAGTATTTT
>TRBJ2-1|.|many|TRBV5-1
CASLKDNEQFF
TGCGCCAGCCTCAAGGACAATGAGCAGTTCTTC
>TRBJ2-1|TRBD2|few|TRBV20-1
CSASSSGGADEQFF
TGCAGTGCTAGTTCTAGCGGGGGGGCGGATGAGCAGTTCTTC
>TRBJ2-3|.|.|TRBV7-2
CASSLGWTTSTDTQYF
TGTGCCAGCAGCTTAGGCTGGACTACCAGCACAGATACGCAGTATTTT
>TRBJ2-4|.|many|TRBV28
CASSFKNIQYF
TGTGCCAGCAGTTTCAAAAACATTCAGTACTTC
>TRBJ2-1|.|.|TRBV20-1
CSAVHLYNEQFF
TGCAGTGCGGTTCACTTATACAATGAGCAGTTCTTC
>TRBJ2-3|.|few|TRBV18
CASSSEGDTQYF
TGTGCCAGCTCGTCTGAAGGGGATACGCAGTATTTT
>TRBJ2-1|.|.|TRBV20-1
CSARARLDQRYNEQFF
TGCAGTGCTAGAGCCCGACTCGACCAGCGGTACAATGAGCAGTTCTTC
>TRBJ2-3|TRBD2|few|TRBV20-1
CSASRTSGSPTDTQYF
TGCAGTGCTAGTCGGACTAGCGGGAGTCCCACAGATACGCAGTATTTT
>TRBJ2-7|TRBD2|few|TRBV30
CAWSGTSGSYEQYF
TGTGCCTGGAGTGGGACTAGCGGGAGTTACGAGCAGTACTTC
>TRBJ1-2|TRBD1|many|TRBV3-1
CASRSQGAGYGYTF
TGTGCCAGCAGGTCTCAGGGGGCAGGGTATGGCTACACCTTC
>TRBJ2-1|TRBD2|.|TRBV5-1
CASSLGRDSGSYEQFF
TGCGCCAGCAGCTTGGGACGGGATAGCGGGAGTTATGAGCAGTTCTTC
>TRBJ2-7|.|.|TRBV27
CASRVDRRSHEQYF
TGTGCCAGCAGAGTAGATAGAAGGTCCCACGAGCAGTACTTC
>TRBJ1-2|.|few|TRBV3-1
CASSGFTRGYTF
TGTGCCAGCAGCGGATTTACCCGGGGCTACACCTTC
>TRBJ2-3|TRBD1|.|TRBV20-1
CSATPGQGANTQYF
TGCAGTGCCACACCGGGACAGGGGGCTAATACGCAGTATTTT
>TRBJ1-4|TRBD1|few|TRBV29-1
CSVYLRQGRLEKLFF
TGCAGCGTGTACCTTAGACAGGGAAGGCTTGAAAAACTGTTTTTT
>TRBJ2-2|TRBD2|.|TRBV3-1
CASSQQLAIGGELFF
TGTGCCAGCAGCCAACAACTAGCGATCGGCGGGGAGCTGTTTTTT
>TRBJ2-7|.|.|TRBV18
CASSAGQSYEQYF
TGTGCCAGCTCAGCCGGACAGTCCTACGAGCAGTACTTC
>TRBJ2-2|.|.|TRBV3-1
CASSQTVTGELFF
TGTGCCAGCAGCCAGACAGTTACCGGGGAGCTGTTTTTT
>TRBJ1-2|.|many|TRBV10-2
CASSGRSRHYGYTF
TGCGCCAGCAGTGGGCGGAGCCGTCACTATGGCTACACCTTC
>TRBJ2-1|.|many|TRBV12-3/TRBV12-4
CASSLSIYEQFF
TGTGCCAGCAGTTTATCTATCTATGAGCAGTTCTTC
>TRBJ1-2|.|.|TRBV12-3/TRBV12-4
CASSLIPRSYGYTF
TGTGCCAGCAGTTTAATTCCCCGGAGCTATGGCTACACCTTC
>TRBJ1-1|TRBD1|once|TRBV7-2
CASSFGGQGGNTEAFF
TGTGCCAGCAGCTTCGGCGGACAGGGAGGGAACACTGAAGCTTTCTTT
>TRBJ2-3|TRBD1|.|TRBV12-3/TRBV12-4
CASRRDRDTDTQYF
TGTGCCAGCAGACGGGACAGAGACACAGATACGCAGTATTTT
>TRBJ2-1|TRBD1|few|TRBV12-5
CASGYMDRGNEQFF
TGTGCTAGTGGTTATATGGACAGGGGGAATGAGCAGTTCTTC
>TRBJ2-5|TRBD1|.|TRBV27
CASRPSQGVQETQYF
TGTGCCAGCAGACCCTCTCAGGGGGTGCAAGAGACCCAGTACTTC
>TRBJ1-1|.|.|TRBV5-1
CASSFPGANTEAFF
TGCGCCAGCAGCTTCCCAGGGGCAAACACTGAAGCTTTCTTT
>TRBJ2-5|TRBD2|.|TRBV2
CAAFGGISGGGETQYF
TGTGCAGCTTTCGGCGGGATTAGCGGGGGTGGCGAGACCCAGTACTTC
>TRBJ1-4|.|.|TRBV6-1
CASRRPATNEKLFF
TGTGCCAGCAGGCGCCCAGCAACTAATGAAAAACTGTTTTTT
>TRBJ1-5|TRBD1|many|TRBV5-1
CASSLTGERSQPQHF
TGCGCCAGCAGCTTAACAGGGGAGCGATCTCAGCCCCAGCATTTT
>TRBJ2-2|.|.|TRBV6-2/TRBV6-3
CASFPGGRLANTGELFF
TGTGCCAGCTTCCCTGGGGGGAGACTCGCGAACACCGGGGAGCTGTTTTTT
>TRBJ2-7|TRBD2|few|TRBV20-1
CSALALAGAWEQYF
TGCAGTGCTCTCGCTCTAGCGGGGGCCTGGGAGCAGTACTTC
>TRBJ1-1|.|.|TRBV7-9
CASSLAYTEAFF
TGTGCCAGCAGCTTAGCCTACACTGAAGCTTTCTTT